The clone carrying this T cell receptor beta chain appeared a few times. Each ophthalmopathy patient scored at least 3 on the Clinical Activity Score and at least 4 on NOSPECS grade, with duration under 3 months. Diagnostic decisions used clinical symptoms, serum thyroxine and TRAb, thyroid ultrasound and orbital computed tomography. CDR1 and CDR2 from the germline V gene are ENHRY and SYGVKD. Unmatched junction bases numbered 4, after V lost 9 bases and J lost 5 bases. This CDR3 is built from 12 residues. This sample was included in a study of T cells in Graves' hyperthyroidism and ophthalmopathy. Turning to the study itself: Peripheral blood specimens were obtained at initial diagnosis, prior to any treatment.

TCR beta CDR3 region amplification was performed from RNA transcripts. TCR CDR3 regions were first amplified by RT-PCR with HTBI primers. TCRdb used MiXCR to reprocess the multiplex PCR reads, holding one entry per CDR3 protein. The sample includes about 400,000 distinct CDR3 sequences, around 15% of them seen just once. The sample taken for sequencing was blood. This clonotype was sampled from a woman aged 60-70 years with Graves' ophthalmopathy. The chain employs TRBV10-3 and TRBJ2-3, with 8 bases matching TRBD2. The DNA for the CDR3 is TGTGCCATAGCGGGAGAGGGAGATACGCAGTATTTT. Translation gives CAIAGEGDTQYF.